This is a list of T cell receptor beta chains from one sample in a study of beta chain features in type 1 diabetes. Here immunoSEQ multiplex PCR was the method, and the copy in TCRdb shows in-frame clones only, minus some. The sample lists about 360,000 clones, over 10% occurring once. Sequenced sample: naive CD4+ T cells from blood. The origin of the receptors is a man aged 18 to 30 in good health. The CDR3 runs from the conserved cysteine through the conserved F or W. A D gene is named only where the DNA matches it firmly. The size field is filled for only some rows; it gives once, few, many or a size class.

v_gene: TRBV9; abundance: few; d_gene: TRBD2; j_gene: TRBJ2-3; CDR3aa: CASSPTSGGGTDTQYF; CDR3nt: TGTGCCAGCAGCCCAACTAGCGGGGGGGGCACAGATACGCAGTATTTT
v_gene: TRBV13; abundance: few; d_gene: .; j_gene: TRBJ2-7; CDR3aa: CASSLNAGSSYEQYF; CDR3nt: TGTGCCAGCAGCTTAAATGCCGGGAGCTCCTACGAGCAGTACTTC
v_gene: TRBV18; abundance: few; d_gene: .; j_gene: TRBJ1-2; CDR3aa: CASSPPSPAGANYGYTF; CDR3nt: TGTGCCAGCTCACCACCGAGCCCGGCCGGGGCTAACTATGGCTACACCTTC
v_gene: TRBV5-7; abundance: .; d_gene: .; j_gene: TRBJ1-1; CDR3aa: CASSLRRLVTEDTEAFF; CDR3nt: TGTGCCAGCAGCTTGAGGCGTTTGGTGACAGAGGACACTGAAGCTTTCTTT
v_gene: TRBV29-1; abundance: .; d_gene: .; j_gene: TRBJ2-1; CDR3aa: CSVRNRVTPYNEQFF; CDR3nt: TGCAGCGTGCGAAACAGGGTCACACCTTACAATGAGCAGTTCTTC
v_gene: TRBV7-8; abundance: .; d_gene: TRBD1; j_gene: TRBJ1-6; CDR3aa: CASSFGTGGSPLHF; CDR3nt: TGTGCCAGCAGCTTCGGGACAGGAGGTTCACCCCTCCACTTT
v_gene: TRBV30; abundance: few; d_gene: .; j_gene: TRBJ1-2; CDR3aa: CAWSPRWRVGYGYTF; CDR3nt: TGTGCCTGGAGTCCTCGTTGGAGGGTAGGCTATGGCTACACCTTC
v_gene: TRBV4-3; abundance: .; d_gene: TRBD1; j_gene: TRBJ1-2; CDR3aa: CASSPVQGNYGYTF; CDR3nt: TGCGCCAGCAGCCCCGTACAGGGGAACTATGGCTACACCTTC
v_gene: TRBV5-1; abundance: few; d_gene: TRBD1; j_gene: TRBJ2-7; CDR3aa: CASSPGQSNYEQYF; CDR3nt: TGCGCCAGCAGCCCGGGACAGAGTAACTACGAGCAGTACTTC
v_gene: TRBV6-4; abundance: few; d_gene: TRBD2; j_gene: TRBJ2-1; CDR3aa: CASSTSETSGYNEQFF; CDR3nt: TGTGCCAGCAGTACGTCCGAGACTAGCGGTTACAATGAGCAGTTCTTC
v_gene: TRBV5-1; abundance: .; d_gene: .; j_gene: TRBJ2-5; CDR3aa: CASSLNTGGQETQYF; CDR3nt: TGCGCCAGCAGCTTAAATACGGGTGGTCAAGAGACCCAGTACTTC
v_gene: TRBV2; abundance: few; d_gene: TRBD1; j_gene: TRBJ1-2; CDR3aa: CASTGGASFGYTF; CDR3nt: TGTGCCAGCACAGGGGGCGCTTCTTTTGGCTACACCTTC
v_gene: TRBV9; abundance: few; d_gene: TRBD2; j_gene: TRBJ2-1; CDR3aa: CASSVSTSGGRNEQFF; CDR3nt: TGTGCCAGCAGCGTATCAACTAGCGGGGGGCGAAATGAGCAGTTCTTC
v_gene: TRBV28; abundance: few; d_gene: .; j_gene: TRBJ2-5; CDR3aa: CASSLYREETQYF; CDR3nt: TGTGCCAGCAGTTTATACAGGGAGGAGACCCAGTACTTC
v_gene: TRBV5-1; abundance: .; d_gene: .; j_gene: TRBJ2-5; CDR3aa: CASSSERGDETQYF; CDR3nt: TGCGCCAGCAGCTCCGAGCGCGGGGATGAGACCCAGTACTTC
v_gene: TRBV18; abundance: .; d_gene: TRBD2; j_gene: TRBJ2-5; CDR3aa: CASNLLAGSQETQYF; CDR3nt: TGTGCCAGCAACCTACTAGCGGGGAGCCAAGAGACCCAGTACTTC
v_gene: TRBV7-3; abundance: .; d_gene: TRBD2; j_gene: TRBJ2-3; CDR3aa: CASSPASGSSTDTQYF; CDR3nt: TGTGCCAGCAGCCCAGCTAGCGGGAGCAGCACAGATACGCAGTATTTT
v_gene: TRBV15; abundance: .; d_gene: .; j_gene: TRBJ2-3; CDR3aa: CATSRRTSTRPDTQYF; CDR3nt: TGTGCCACCAGCCGACGGACAAGCACGAGGCCAGATACGCAGTATTTT
v_gene: TRBV2; abundance: .; d_gene: .; j_gene: TRBJ1-4; CDR3aa: CASRRGGKLFF; CDR3nt: TGTGCCAGCAGGAGGGGAGGGAAACTGTTTTTT
v_gene: TRBV5-6; abundance: few; d_gene: .; j_gene: TRBJ2-2; CDR3aa: CASSPRGLGTGELFF; CDR3nt: TGTGCCAGCAGCCCGAGGGGGTTGGGTACCGGGGAGCTGTTTTTT
v_gene: TRBV9; abundance: .; d_gene: TRBD1; j_gene: TRBJ1-3; CDR3aa: CASSPGQGSAGNTIYF; CDR3nt: TGTGCCAGCAGCCCGGGACAGGGGAGCGCTGGAAACACCATATATTTT
v_gene: TRBV2; abundance: few; d_gene: .; j_gene: TRBJ1-1; CDR3aa: CASSRDRTEAFF; CDR3nt: TGTGCCAGCAGTCGGGATAGAACTGAAGCTTTCTTT
v_gene: TRBV6-5; abundance: .; d_gene: .; j_gene: TRBJ2-7; CDR3aa: CASSSGSYEQYF; CDR3nt: TGTGCCAGCAGTTCGGGATCCTACGAGCAGTACTTC
v_gene: TRBV9; abundance: .; d_gene: .; j_gene: TRBJ2-7; CDR3aa: CASSVGVRDEQYF; CDR3nt: TGTGCCAGCAGCGTAGGAGTCCGCGACGAGCAGTACTTC
v_gene: TRBV30; abundance: few; d_gene: TRBD1; j_gene: TRBJ1-4; CDR3aa: CAWSVAQGVANEKLFF; CDR3nt: TGTGCCTGGAGTGTAGCCCAGGGGGTGGCTAATGAAAAACTGTTTTTT
v_gene: TRBV5-1; abundance: .; d_gene: TRBD1; j_gene: TRBJ1-2; CDR3aa: CASSFTGGNYGYTF; CDR3nt: TGCGCCAGCAGCTTTACAGGGGGCAACTATGGCTACACCTTC
v_gene: TRBV18; abundance: .; d_gene: TRBD1; j_gene: TRBJ2-7; CDR3aa: CASSPRDRQHYEQYF; CDR3nt: TGTGCCAGCTCACCCCGGGACAGGCAGCACTACGAGCAGTACTTC
v_gene: TRBV11-2; abundance: .; d_gene: TRBD2; j_gene: TRBJ2-1; CDR3aa: CASSLAGGAFEQFF; CDR3nt: TGTGCCAGCAGCTTAGCCGGGGGGGCTTTTGAGCAGTTCTTC
v_gene: TRBV29-1; abundance: few; d_gene: .; j_gene: TRBJ1-1; CDR3aa: CSVGRQTNTEAFF; CDR3nt: TGCAGCGTTGGCCGACAGACGAACACTGAAGCTTTCTTT
v_gene: TRBV28; abundance: few; d_gene: .; j_gene: TRBJ1-2; CDR3aa: CASSPWTSLWDYTF; CDR3nt: TGTGCCAGCAGTCCGTGGACTTCTTTGTGGGACTACACCTTC
v_gene: TRBV19; abundance: .; d_gene: TRBD1; j_gene: TRBJ1-5; CDR3aa: CASSPRDRAQPQHF; CDR3nt: TGTGCCAGTAGTCCCAGGGACAGGGCGCAGCCCCAGCATTTT
v_gene: TRBV25-1; abundance: few; d_gene: TRBD1; j_gene: TRBJ2-7; CDR3aa: CASNRDSHYEQYF; CDR3nt: TGTGCCAGCAATAGGGACAGTCACTACGAGCAGTACTTC
v_gene: TRBV19; abundance: .; d_gene: .; j_gene: TRBJ2-7; CDR3aa: CASSIQGSEQYF; CDR3nt: TGTGCCAGTAGTATTCAGGGATCCGAGCAGTACTTC
v_gene: TRBV5-1; abundance: .; d_gene: TRBD2; j_gene: TRBJ2-7; CDR3aa: CASSEPGGNEQYF; CDR3nt: TGCGCCAGCAGCGAGCCGGGGGGAAACGAGCAGTACTTC
v_gene: TRBV28; abundance: .; d_gene: .; j_gene: TRBJ2-3; CDR3aa: CASSLWAGGGDTQYF; CDR3nt: TGTGCCAGCAGTTTATGGGCAGGCGGAGGAGATACGCAGTATTTT
v_gene: TRBV7-2; abundance: .; d_gene: .; j_gene: TRBJ2-5; CDR3aa: CASSLGGAKETQYF; CDR3nt: TGTGCCAGCAGCTTAGGCGGGGCCAAAGAGACCCAGTACTTC
v_gene: TRBV7-3; abundance: few; d_gene: .; j_gene: TRBJ2-6; CDR3aa: CASSFTSSGANVLTF; CDR3nt: TGTGCCAGCAGCTTTACTAGCTCTGGGGCCAACGTCCTGACTTTC